This T cell receptor beta chain stems from a study of T-cell memory formation after mild COVID-19. This clonotype was seen more than once but under ten times. Its antigen is unknown. Looked up from germline, CDR1 is SEHNR and CDR2 is FQNEAQ (reference sequence). The CDR3 has 13 amino acids. Germline trimming cut 5 bases from V and 11 bases from J; bases unmatched to any gene: 9. Study-wide results and limits: Contracting CD4+ clones lay largely in CM and EM, with CD8+ ones residing in EMRA. Contracting clones, day 15 to 85, had balanced CD4/CD8, and later expanders favored CD4+.

The authors produced TCR alpha and TCR beta cDNA libraries with sample barcodes and UMIs by 5'RACE using constant-segment primers. MiXCR was run by TCRdb on the 5' RACE reads, yielding one entry per CDR3 protein. The table lists about 110,000 distinct CDR3 sequences, over 15% of them singletons. This sequence was found in an adult woman who had mild COVID-19 (a few samples of this study predate the infection). Cell type and time point are not known. The rearrangement uses TRBV7-9 and TRBJ2-1, with TRBD2 identical over 7 bases. Sample: PBMCs or a T cell subset sorted from them (not recorded which). The CDR3 loop reads CASSDLGGFKQFF. The DNA of the CDR3 is TGTGCCAGCAGCGACCTGGGGGGGTTTAAGCAGTTCTTC.